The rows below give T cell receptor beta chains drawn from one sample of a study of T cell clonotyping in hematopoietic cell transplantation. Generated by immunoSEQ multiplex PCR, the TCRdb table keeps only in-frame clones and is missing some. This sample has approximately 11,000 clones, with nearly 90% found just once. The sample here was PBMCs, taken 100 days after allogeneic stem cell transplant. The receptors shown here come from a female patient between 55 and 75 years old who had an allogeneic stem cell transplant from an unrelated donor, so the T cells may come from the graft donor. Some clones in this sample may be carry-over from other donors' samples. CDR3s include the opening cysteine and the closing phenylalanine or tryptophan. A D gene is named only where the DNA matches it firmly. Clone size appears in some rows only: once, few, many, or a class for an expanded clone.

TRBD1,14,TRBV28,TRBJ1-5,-,TGTGCCAGCAGCTCAGGGGGCTGGTTGCAGCCCCAGCATTTT,CASSSGGWLQPQHF
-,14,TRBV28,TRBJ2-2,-,TGTGCCAGCAGTCCATGGGCCAACACCGGGGAGCTGTTTTTT,CASSPWANTGELFF
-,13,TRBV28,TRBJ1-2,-,TGTGCCAGCAGTTACCCTGTGAACTATGGCTACACCTTC,CASSYPVNYGYTF
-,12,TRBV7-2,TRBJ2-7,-,TGTGCCAGCAGCTTAGCCCAGGCGAAGCAGTACTTC,CASSLAQAKQYF
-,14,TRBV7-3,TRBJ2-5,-,TGTGCCAGCAGCTCAACAGGGATGCAAGAGACCCAGTACTTC,CASSSTGMQETQYF
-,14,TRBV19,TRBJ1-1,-,TGTGCCAGTACCACTTTGGCGCGGAACACTGAAGCTTTCTTT,CASTTLARNTEAFF
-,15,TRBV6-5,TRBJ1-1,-,TGTGCCAGCAGTTCCCGACAGAGTATGAACACTGAAGCTTTCTTT,CASSSRQSMNTEAFF
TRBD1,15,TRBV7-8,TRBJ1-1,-,TGTGCCAGCAGCCTTTCTCTCCGGGACAGCACTGAAGCTTTCTTT,CASSLSLRDSTEAFF
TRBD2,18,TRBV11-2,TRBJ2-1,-,TGTGCCAGCAGCTTTCGAAACCGGGGACTAGCGGGGCCCCAGGAGCAGTTCTTC,CASSFRNRGLAGPQEQFF
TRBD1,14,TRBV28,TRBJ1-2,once,TGTGCCAGCAGTTTCCGACAGGGAAACTATGGCTACACCTTC,CASSFRQGNYGYTF
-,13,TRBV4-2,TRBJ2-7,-,TGTGCCAGCAGCCCTGATAGCGACTACGAGCAGTACTTC,CASSPDSDYEQYF
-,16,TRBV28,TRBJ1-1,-,TGTGCCAGCGGTCTGCTCGGGGGGGGATCGGACACTGAAGCTTTCTTT,CASGLLGGGSDTEAFF
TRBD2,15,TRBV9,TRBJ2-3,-,TGTGCCAGCAGCCCATTAGCGGGAGACACAGATACGCAGTATTTT,CASSPLAGDTDTQYF
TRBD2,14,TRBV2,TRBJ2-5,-,TGTGCCAGCAGCGTAAGCGGGGGGCTAGGGACCCAGTACTTC,CASSVSGGLGTQYF
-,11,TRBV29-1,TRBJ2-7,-,TGCAGCGTTGGGCAGTTCTACGAGCAGTACTTC,CSVGQFYEQYF
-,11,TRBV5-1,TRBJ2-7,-,TGCGCCAGCAGCTTGGGGCAGGGGATGTACTTC,CASSLGQGMYF
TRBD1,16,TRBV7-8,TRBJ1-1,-,TGTGCCAGCAGCCTATCAAACAGGGGGCGCCGGACTGAAGCTTTCTTT,CASSLSNRGRRTEAFF
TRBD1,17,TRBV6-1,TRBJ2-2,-,TGTGCCAGCAGTCAAGAGACAGGGTGGGAGAACACCGGGGAGCTGTTTTTT,CASSQETGWENTGELFF
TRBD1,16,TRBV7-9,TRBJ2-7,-,TGTGCCAGCAGCCCCCGCGGGACAGGAAAAACCTACGAGCAGTACTTC,CASSPRGTGKTYEQYF
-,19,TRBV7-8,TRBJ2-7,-,TGTGCCAGCAGCTTGTTTGTCGGGGGCGGTCCCCCAAACTCCTACGAGCAGTACTTC,CASSLFVGGGPPNSYEQYF
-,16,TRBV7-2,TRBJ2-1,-,TGTGCCAGCAGCTTAGAAGGGACCACGCCCTACAATGAGCAGTTCTTC,CASSLEGTTPYNEQFF
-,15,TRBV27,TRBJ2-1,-,TGTGCCAGCAGTTTAGGCGGTGTTGCCTACAATGAGCAGTTCTTC,CASSLGGVAYNEQFF
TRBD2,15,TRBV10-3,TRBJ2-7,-,TGTGCCATCAGTGAGCCAGCGGGAAGCTCCTACGAGCAGTACTTC,CAISEPAGSSYEQYF
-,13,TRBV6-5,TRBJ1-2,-,TGTGCCAGCAGACGACAGAAGCCCTATGGCTACACCTTC,CASRRQKPYGYTF
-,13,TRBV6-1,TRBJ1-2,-,TGTGCCAGCAGGCACGTGCTTGATTATGGCTACACCTTC,CASRHVLDYGYTF
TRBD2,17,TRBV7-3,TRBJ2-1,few,TGTGCCAGCAGCTCACCTTTGACTAGCGGGAGAGGCAATGAGCAGTTCTTC,CASSSPLTSGRGNEQFF
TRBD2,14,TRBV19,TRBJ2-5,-,TGTGCCAGTATGGAGCGGGGGACCCAAGAGACCCAGTACTTC,CASMERGTQETQYF
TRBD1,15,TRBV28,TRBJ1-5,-,TGTGCCAGCAGTTTAAACAGGGGGGTCAATCAGCCCCAGCATTTT,CASSLNRGVNQPQHF
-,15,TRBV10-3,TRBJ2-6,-,TGTGCCATCAACGACCGCTCCACTGGGGCCAACGTCCTGACTTTC,CAINDRSTGANVLTF
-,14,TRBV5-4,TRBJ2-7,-,TGTGCCAGCAGCTTGGTTGCGGGGTCCTACGAGCAGTACTTC,CASSLVAGSYEQYF
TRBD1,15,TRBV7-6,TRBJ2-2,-,TGTGCCAGCAGCCTTGGGACAGGGGACACCGGGGAGCTGTTTTTT,CASSLGTGDTGELFF